This TCR beta chain was obtained from a study of OX40 agonist ivuxolimab in advanced cancers. For this clone: What it binds is unknown.

Findings and limits, study-wide: The authors did not determine the antigen specificity of the expanded peripheral T cells.

Only in-frame clones appear in the TCRdb table, and some are missing; sequencing was by immunoSEQ multiplex PCR. This sample has 50,000 to 65,000 clones; about 85% occur once, and the top ten carry 0.67%. The ends were cut back, 1 base at V and 7 bases at J, with 6 bases in the middle. Germline loops: CDR1 SGHDT, CDR2 YYEEEE. CDR3 size: 12 residues. V gene TRBV5-6 combines with J gene TRBJ2-1; no clear D. The input for sequencing was CD4+ or CD8+ T cells sorted from blood, taken in a trial of the OX40 agonist ivuxolimab. This sequence originates from an adult with an advanced solid tumor such as melanoma, head and neck, liver or kidney cancer. The CDR3 here is CASSLRRNEQFF. The DNA of the CDR3 is TGTGCCAGCAGCTTGAGACGGAATGAGCAGTTCTTC. The full variable domain, rest sourced from reference TRBV5-6 and TRBJ2-1, is DAGVTQSPTHLIKTRGQQVTLRCSPKSGHDTVSWYQQALGQGPQFIFQYYEEEERQRGNFPDRFSGHQFPNYSSELNVNALLLGDSALYLCASSLRRNEQFFGPGTRLTVL.